The TCR beta chain under discussion was sequenced for a study of OX40 agonist ivuxolimab in advanced cancers. This table comes from immunoSEQ multiplex PCR, and its TCRdb copy is limited to in-frame clones, with some not included. Of 100,000 to 150,000 clones in the sample, roughly 90% are singletons; the top ten hold under 0.9%. This sample comprised CD4+ or CD8+ T cells sorted from blood, obtained in a trial of the OX40 agonist ivuxolimab. The clonotype comes from an adult with an advanced solid tumor such as melanoma, head and neck, liver or kidney cancer.

The CDR3: CASSTLSTEAFF. DNA of the CDR3: TGTGCCAGCAGCACCTTGAGCACTGAAGCTTTCTTT. This chain connects TRBV7-9 to TRBJ1-1; D unclear. The ends were cut back, 5 bases at V and 4 bases at J, with 8 bases in the middle. There are 12 residues in the CDR3. CDR1 is SEHNR, CDR2 FQNEAQ, per germline (reference sequence).